The 15 T cell receptor beta chains below all came from one sample that was sequenced in a study of CD8 T cells in ankylosing spondylitis. Study-wide results and caveats: A TCR beta motif made of eight highly homologous variants seemed typical of ankylosing spondylitis blood.

No antigens are known for them. TCRdb re-called the 5' RACE reads through MiXCR, storing one row per CDR3 protein. The sample has around 890,000 distinct CDR3 sequences; over 9.5% are singletons. The specimen was blood, either unsorted or a sorted T cell fraction (not recorded which). Every receptor here comes from a male donor with ankylosing spondylitis.

This clonotype was observed at least ten times. This chain uses TRBV29-1 with TRBJ2-1; D gene unclear. The CDR3 spans 11 residues. Looked up from germline, CDR1 is SQVTM and CDR2 is ANQGSEA. V lost 8 bases and J 10 bases, leaving 15 bases between the germline ends. The CDR3 spells CSTWITSEQFF. The CDR3 bases are TGCAGCACCTGGATAACCTCGGAGCAGTTCTTC.

This clonotype was recorded a few times. The genes are TRBV27 and TRBJ2-3; TRBD1 or TRBD2 may be the D gene (7 bases each). The CDR3 runs 15 residues. Germline CDR1 and CDR2: MNHEY and SMNVEV (reference sequence). V shed 6 bases and J shed 4 bases, with 17 bases lying between them. The CDR3 loop is CASSSRGGGADTQYF. In nucleotides, the CDR3 is TGTGCCAGCAGCTCCAGGGGGGGTGGGGCAGATACGCAGTATTTT.

This clonotype appeared many times. CDR3 in amino acids: CASSPQRSSYNEQFF. CDR3 coding DNA: TGCGCCAGCAGCCCTCAGCGGAGCTCCTACAATGAGCAGTTCTTC. The chain uses TRBV4-3 and TRBJ2-1; TRBD2 might be the D (5 bases). CDR3 size: 15 residues. Per germline, CDR1 LGHNA and CDR2 YSLEER. V was trimmed by 4 bases and J by 0 bases, leaving 10 bases between them.

The table lists this clonotype with many counts. The chain employs TRBV12-3 or TRBV12-4 and TRBJ1-6; 7 bases agree with TRBD1. The junction had 2 bases not matched to a gene; V was cut back by 2 bases and J by 7 bases. The CDR3 sequence is 14 residues long. CDR3 DNA: TGTGCCAGCAGTTTAACAGGGGAGAATTCACCCCTCCACTTT. Translation gives CASSLTGENSPLHF.

This clonotype was observed once. The rearrangement links TRBV6-2 or TRBV6-3 to TRBJ2-5, with a weak D call TRBD2 (5 bases). V was pared by 2 bases and J by 6 bases, with 10 bases between. Germline V CDR1 and CDR2: MNHEY, SVGEGT. This CDR3 is built from 13 residues. The CDR3 spells CASSYRGLQTQYF. CDR3 coding DNA: TGTGCCAGCAGTTACCGGGGATTACAGACCCAGTACTTC.

This clonotype was counted between two and nine times. The CDR3 protein is CASSPLGDVETQYF. The DNA of the CDR3 is TGTGCCAGCTCACCCCTAGGAGACGTGGAGACCCAGTACTTC. The chain is built from TRBV18 and TRBJ2-5; unclear D gene. The germline gives CDR1 KGHSH, CDR2 LQKENI. The CDR3 contains 14 residues. V was shortened by 3 bases and J by 5 bases, with 13 bases between the two germline ends. Supplemented by reference TRBV18 and TRBJ2-5, the full variable domain reads NAGVMQNPRHLVRRRGQEARLRCSPMKGHSHVYWYRQLPEEGLKFMVYLQKENIIDESGMPKERFSAEFPKEGPSILRIQQVVRGDSAAYFCASSPLGDVETQYFGPGTRLLVL.

Only a few counts were recorded for this clonotype. J is TRBJ2-6 and V is TRBV5-1; D gene unclear. CDR3 length equals 14 residues. Per the germline V gene, CDR1 is SGHRS and CDR2 is YFSETQ. V was shortened by 0 bases and J by 5 bases, with 6 bases between the two germline ends. Here the CDR3 reads CASSLDSRANVLTF. The DNA of the CDR3 is TGCGCCAGCAGCTTGGACAGTCGGGCCAACGTCCTGACTTTC.

The rearrangement uses TRBV6-5 and TRBJ2-7; 10 bases line up with TRBD1. The CDR3 spans 16 residues. J gave up 7 bases and V 1 base, and 10 bases lay outside the gene matches. The germline gives CDR1 MNHEY, CDR2 SVGAGI. The CDR3 protein is CASSYLPGQGRREQYF. CDR3 nucleotides: TGTGCCAGCAGTTACTTGCCGGGACAGGGGAGGAGGGAGCAGTACTTC.

This clonotype was seen many times. The chain recombines TRBV5-6 with TRBJ2-5; D is undetermined. This CDR3 comprises 15 residues. V lost 3 bases to trimming and J lost 2 bases, with 14 bases between them. Per the germline V gene, CDR1 is SGHDT and CDR2 is YYEEEE. The CDR3 here is CASSWNRGAQETQYF. The CDR3 region has the DNA TGTGCCAGCAGCTGGAATCGCGGTGCTCAAGAGACCCAGTACTTC.

This clonotype was counted many times. This rearrangement joins TRBV7-9 to TRBJ2-7, with no clear D. The V and J ends lost 6 bases and 2 bases respectively, with 14 bases between them. CDR3 length: 14 amino acids. In germline, CDR1 is SEHNR, CDR2 FQNEAQ (reference sequence). CDR3 residues: CASSSWTGTYEQYF. CDR3 bases: TGTGCCAGCAGTTCATGGACGGGCACCTACGAGCAGTACTTC.

This clonotype was counted between two and nine times. This chain connects TRBV12-5 to TRBJ2-7; 9 positions match TRBD2. This CDR3 has 17 residues. The V and J ends lost 2 bases and 6 bases, in that order; junction bases with no gene match: 14. Germline V gene lookup returns CDR1 LGHNT and CDR2 FRNRAP. This chain's CDR3 is CASGLSRLREGLGEQYF. DNA for the CDR3: TGTGCTAGTGGTTTGTCCCGTTTGCGGGAGGGCCTCGGCGAGCAGTACTTC.

This clonotype appeared many times. This chain joins TRBV12-3 or TRBV12-4 and TRBJ1-5, with D uncertain. Between the trimmed V and J ends, which lost 0 bases and 6 bases, there was a span of 6 bases. The CDR3 loop spans 13 amino acids. The DNA for the CDR3 is TGTGCCAGCAGTTTAGCGCCGCGTCAGCCCCAGCATTTT. Amino acids: CASSLAPRQPQHF.

The CDR3 DNA reads as TGCGCCAGCAGCCGGGACAACCCCTACGAGCAGTACTTC. Translated, it gives CASSRDNPYEQYF. The V gene is TRBV5-1, the J gene TRBJ2-7; D possibly corresponds to TRBD1 (6 bases). Germline-derived CDR1 and CDR2 are SGHRS and YFSETQ. The CDR3 sequence is 13 residues long. V was pared by 4 bases and J by 2 bases, with 10 bases between.

This clonotype came up many times. The chain is built from TRBV5-6 and TRBJ2-1; D might be TRBD1 (5 bases). V lost 4 bases to trimming and J lost 0 bases, with 14 bases between them. The germline V gene encodes CDR1 SGHDT and CDR2 YYEEEE. CDR3 length: 16 amino acids. The CDR3 loop is CASSPLGQGSYNEQFF. The CDR3 bases are TGTGCCAGCAGCCCCCTGGGGCAGGGCTCCTACAATGAGCAGTTCTTC.

V usage is TRBV6-1 and J usage is TRBJ2-1, with TRBD2 as a possible D gene (6 bases). V lost 6 bases and J 11 bases, leaving 20 bases between the germline ends. CDR1 is MNHNS and CDR2 is SASEGT in the germline V gene. The CDR3 consists of 14 residues. The DNA for the CDR3 is TGTGCCAGCAGAACCGGGAGCTCATCCCTACAGCAGTTCTTC. Its translation is CASRTGSSSLQQFF.